Below are 27 T cell receptor beta chains sequenced from a single sample in a study of regulatory T cells in long-lasting Graves disease. This sample's time point: persistent/refractory GD, antithyroid drugs over 5 years with positive TRAb. Scientists built the TCR library using RNA that was extracted from PBMCs. The TCR beta library used iRepertoire HTBI primers with Arm-PCR amplification of CDR3. Using its own MiXCR run on the multiplex PCR reads, TCRdb lists one record per CDR3 protein. The sample has about 290,000 distinct CDR3 sequences, 22% seen once. The source was peripheral blood mononuclear cells (PBMCs), collected when the disease was refractory, from a patient treated with antithyroid drugs. Receptors originate from a female donor with Graves disease.

There are a few counts of this clonotype. The chain couples TRBV30 to TRBJ1-5; no clear D gene. The V end lost 0 bases, the J end lost 0 bases, and 6 bases lay between the germline ends. CDR3 size: 14 residues. Germline values: CDR1 GTSNPN, CDR2 SVGIG (reference sequence). CDR3 in amino acids: CAWSVGYSNQPQHF. Written as DNA, the CDR3 is TGTGCCTGGAGTGTCGGTTATAGCAATCAGCCCCAGCATTTT.

CDR3 sequence reads: CASKAGGNTGELFF. In nucleotides, the CDR3 is TGTGCCAGCAAGGCAGGGGGAAACACCGGGGAGCTGTTTTTT. The chain recombines TRBV2 with TRBJ2-2; 7 bases line up with TRBD1. Germline-derived CDR1 and CDR2 are SNHLY and FYNNEI. The junction had 4 bases not matched to a gene; V was cut back by 7 bases and J by 2 bases. The CDR3 length is 14 residues.

This clonotype was found a few times. The genes are TRBV5-1 and TRBJ1-1; D remains unclear. The CDR3 has 13 residues. V was clipped by 1 base and J by 2 bases, with 6 bases between them. Germline values: CDR1 SGHRS, CDR2 YFSETQ. This chain's CDR3 is CASSLHANTEAFF. The CDR3 DNA follows: TGCGCCAGCAGCTTGCACGCTAACACTGAAGCTTTCTTT. Full variable domain (missing parts from reference TRBV5-1 and TRBJ1-1): KAGVTQTPRYLIKTRGQQVTLSCSPISGHRSVSWYQQTPGQGLQFLFEYFSETQRNKGNFPGRFSGRQFSNSRSEMNVSTLELGDSALYLCASSLHANTEAFFGQGTRLTVV.

In this sample, this clonotype turned up many times. The CDR3 DNA reads as TGTGCCACCAGCAGAGATCGGTTAGCTAACTATGGCTACACCTTC. The encoded protein is CATSRDRLANYGYTF. The chain joins TRBV15 to TRBJ1-2; D is uncertain. The germline V gene has CDR1 LNHNV and CDR2 YYDKDF (reference sequence). Trimming pared 0 bases from V and 0 bases from J, leaving 8 bases between. This CDR3 spans 15 amino acids.

V and J are TRBV5-1 and TRBJ2-3; 8 bases are a match to TRBD1. V shed 0 bases and J 0 bases; nucleotides not matched to a gene: 18. CDR3 length: 21 residues. Germline CDR1 and CDR2: SGHRS and YFSETQ. The CDR3, as DNA: TGCGCCAGCAGCTTGGAGGTGCCCTTTATTGGGACAGGTGATAGCACAGATACGCAGTATTTT. This gives the protein CASSLEVPFIGTGDSTDTQYF.

The genes are TRBV7-2 and TRBJ2-1; 7 bases match TRBD1. Germline assignment: CDR1 SGHTA and CDR2 FQGNSA. J gave up 9 bases and V 2 bases, and 7 bases lay outside the gene matches. This CDR3 has 14 residues. The CDR3 bases are TGTGCCAGCAGCTTAACCCCACCAGGGGGTGAGCAGTTCTTC. As protein: CASSLTPPGGEQFF. Supplemented by reference TRBV7-2 and TRBJ2-1, the full variable domain reads GAGVSQSPSNKVTEKGKDVELRCDPISGHTALYWYRQSLGQGLEFLIYFQGNSAPDKSGLPSDRFSAERTGGSVSTLTIQRTQQEDSAVYLCASSLTPPGGEQFFGPGTRLTVL.

This clonotype was counted between two and nine times. This sequence joins TRBV9 and TRBJ2-5; the D gene is possibly TRBD1 (5 bases). The CDR3 covers 13 residues. The germline V gene has CDR1 SGDLS and CDR2 YYNGEE. The V end lost 4 bases, the J end lost 4 bases, and 11 bases lay between the germline ends. DNA of the CDR3: TGTGCCAGCAGCTTAGTTCAGGGAGAGACCCAGTACTTC. Protein sequence: CASSLVQGETQYF.

This clonotype was seen many times. The rearrangement links TRBV12-3 or TRBV12-4 to TRBJ2-7; D may be TRBD1 (7 bases). Trimming stripped 5 bases from V and 5 bases from J, with 16 bases between. The CDR3 spans 14 residues. The CDR3 loop is CASSPRQGGDEQYF. DNA for the CDR3: TGTGCCAGCAGTCCTCGACAGGGAGGCGACGAGCAGTACTTC.

This clonotype was counted ten times or more. The rearrangement links TRBV12-3 or TRBV12-4 to TRBJ2-2, with TRBD1 identical over 10 bases. The ends lost 4 bases at V and 6 bases at J; junction bases unmatched: 8. CDR3 length: 16 amino acids. The CDR3 DNA reads TGTGCCAGCAGTTCCGAGACAGGGGGCGAGCCCGGGGAGCTGTTTTTT. Its protein product is CASSSETGGEPGELFF.

This clonotype appeared many times. This rearrangement joins TRBV7-9 to TRBJ2-4; no firm D call. The V gene lost 4 bases and the J gene lost 8 bases, with 15 bases spanning the gap. CDR3 size: 14 residues. Germline assignment: CDR1 SEHNR and CDR2 FQNEAQ (reference sequence). The CDR3 DNA sequence: TGTGCCAGCAGCTCCGATAACCCTCGGGACATTCAGTACTTC. Translating it yields CASSSDNPRDIQYF.

J is TRBJ2-7 and V is TRBV19; TRBD2 matches at 9 bases. Looked up from germline, CDR1 is LNHDA and CDR2 is SQIVND (reference sequence). The CDR3 totals 15 residues. V lost 3 bases and J lost 6; bases outside the gene matches: 9. The CDR3 is CASSMAGGPAVEQYF. The CDR3 region has the DNA TGTGCCAGTAGTATGGCGGGAGGGCCGGCGGTCGAGCAGTACTTC.

The chain is built from TRBV11-1 and TRBJ2-3; 9 nucleotides align to TRBD2. Germline assignment: CDR1 SGHAT and CDR2 FQDESV (reference sequence). This CDR3 contains 16 residues. V dropped 3 bases and J dropped 2; count of bases not matched to a gene: 6. CDR3 sequence: CASSFSLAGNTDTQYF. The DNA for the CDR3 is TGTGCCAGCAGCTTTTCTCTAGCGGGAAACACAGATACGCAGTATTTT.

The chain has TRBV7-9 and TRBJ2-2; TRBD1 matches 7 bases. This CDR3 region has 15 residues. The trim removed 7 bases at V and 1 base at J, leaving 6 bases unmatched. Germline CDR1 reads SEHNR; CDR2 reads FQNEAQ (reference sequence). The CDR3 coding sequence is TGTGCCAGCACCATCGGGACAGAGAACACCGGGGAGCTGTTTTTT. Translated: CASTIGTENTGELFF.

The V call is TRBV28, the J call TRBJ2-1; D gene ambiguous. CDR1 MDHEN and CDR2 SYDVKM come from the germline V gene. This CDR3 contains 15 residues. V lost 1 base and J lost 6, with 13 bases in between. The CDR3 region has the DNA TGTGCCAGCAGTTTATACAGAACTGGCGGCAATGAGCAGTTCTTC. This sequence encodes CASSLYRTGGNEQFF.

The table lists this clonotype with many counts. The genes are TRBV28 and TRBJ2-7; 7 nucleotides line up with TRBD1. V shed 3 bases, J shed 7 bases, and the junction held 15 bases outside the gene matches. Germline values: CDR1 MDHEN, CDR2 SYDVKM. This CDR3 spans 16 amino acids. This CDR3 is CASSFEAGGSSGEQYF. CDR3 DNA sequence: TGTGCCAGCAGTTTTGAGGCAGGGGGTTCCTCGGGGGAGCAGTACTTC.

This clonotype came up a few times. The rearrangement joins TRBV19 to TRBJ2-7; the match to TRBD1 covers 8 bases. CDR1 LNHDA and CDR2 SQIVND come from the germline V gene (reference sequence). This CDR3 comprises 12 residues. Unmatched junction bases numbered 3, after V lost 9 bases and J lost 2 bases. For the CDR3, the DNA is TGTGCCAGCTCGGGACAGGCCTACGAGCAGTACTTC. Protein sequence: CASSGQAYEQYF.

This clonotype was seen repeatedly, ten times or more. V and J are TRBV20-1 and TRBJ2-7; 9 bases map to TRBD2. CDR1 is DFQATT and CDR2 is SNEGSKA in the germline V gene (reference sequence). Trimming removed 5 bases from V and 5 bases from J; junction bases left unmatched: 13. The CDR3 is 15 amino acids. For the CDR3, the DNA is TGCAGTGCTCAGGCTCGAGCTAGCGGGATACACGAGCAGTACTTC. Translated: CSAQARASGIHEQYF.

This clonotype has only a few counts. J is TRBJ2-3 and V is TRBV6-1; TRBD2 matches at 12 bases. Germline CDR1 and CDR2: MNHNS and SASEGT. The CDR3 length is 17 residues. J lost 7 bases, V lost 5 bases, and 13 bases had no gene match. CDR3 amino acids: CASSNTRTSGDLNTQYF. The CDR3 DNA follows: TGTGCCAGCAGTAATACACGGACTAGCGGGGACTTAAATACGCAGTATTTT.

The V call is TRBV28, the J call TRBJ1-5, with D possibly matching TRBD1 (6 bases). The CDR3 has 16 amino acids. V was cut by 6 bases and J by 3 bases, with 18 bases left in between. The germline V gene encodes CDR1 MDHEN and CDR2 SYDVKM. CDR3 nucleotide sequence: TGTGCCAGCAGGGATCGCAGGGGAACCCTCAATCAGCCCCAGCATTTT. It translates to CASRDRRGTLNQPQHF.

This clonotype was recorded many times. This sequence joins TRBV3-1 and TRBJ2-5; D uncertain. The CDR3 consists of 12 residues. Trimming removed 1 base from V and 5 bases from J, with 5 bases in between. Germline loops: CDR1 LGHDT, CDR2 YNNKEL (reference sequence). The CDR3 coding sequence is TGTGCCAGCAGCCAAGTCTCGGAGACCCAGTACTTC. Its translation is CASSQVSETQYF.

This clonotype was observed a handful of times. J is TRBJ2-1 and V is TRBV5-1; D not certain. Germline V gene lookup returns CDR1 SGHRS and CDR2 YFSETQ. There are 11 residues in the CDR3. The V gene lost 7 bases and the J gene lost 5 bases, with 7 bases spanning the gap. The CDR3 nucleotides are TGCGCCAGCGGTTCGGACAATGAGCAGTTCTTC. Residues: CASGSDNEQFF. Drawing the rest from reference TRBV5-1 and TRBJ2-1, the complete variable domain is KAGVTQTPRYLIKTRGQQVTLSCSPISGHRSVSWYQQTPGQGLQFLFEYFSETQRNKGNFPGRFSGRQFSNSRSEMNVSTLELGDSALYLCASGSDNEQFFGPGTRLTVL.

Comments on this clonotype: A much larger clonotype is one base distant, so this may be a read error. The chain combines TRBV5-1 with TRBJ2-2, with 8 bases that match TRBD2. This CDR3 contains 16 residues. The germline CDR1 and CDR2 sequences are SGHRS and YFSETQ. The CDR3 sequence: CASSPGLAANIGELFF. CDR3 sequence (DNA): TGCGCCAGCAGCCCTGGACTAGCTGCGAACATCGGGGAGCTGTTTTTT.

This clonotype was seen many times. The rearrangement joins TRBV30 to TRBJ2-7, with D tentatively TRBD1 (5 bases). The germline V gene encodes CDR1 GTSNPN and CDR2 SVGIG (reference sequence). CDR3 size: 12 residues. Trimming shortened V by 5 bases and J by 4 bases, and 12 bases separated the two germline ends. The CDR3 nucleotides are TGTGCCTGGGGCAGGGATTCTTACGAGCAGTACTTC. This translates into CAWGRDSYEQYF.

Notes on this clonotype: This clone may be a read error of a much larger clone one base away. Likely a read error: the CDR3 ends without its conserved phenylalanine or tryptophan. The CDR3 region is CASNDLAGITSSYNSPLHS. The CDR3 DNA follows: TGTGCCAGCAACGATTTAGCAGGGATAACAAGCTCCTATAATTCACCCCTCCACTCT. The chain uses TRBV28 and TRBJ1-6; the D gene is possibly TRBD1 (5 bases). V was cut by 7 bases and J by 0 bases, with 22 bases left in between. The CDR3 has 19 residues. Germline lookup yields CDR1 MDHEN and CDR2 SYDVKM.

This clonotype was seen just once. A far larger clone is off by one base, so a read error is likely. V usage is TRBV12-3 or TRBV12-4 and J usage is TRBJ2-5; D is unclear. The CDR3 runs 10 residues. CDR3 residues: CASSGETRYF. DNA of the CDR3: TGTGCCAGCAGTGGAGAGACCCGGTACTTC.

This chain connects TRBV6-1 to TRBJ2-5; maybe TRBD2 (6 bases). V lost 6 bases to trimming and J lost 3 bases, with 11 bases between them. There are 13 residues in the CDR3. Germline values: CDR1 MNHNS, CDR2 SASEGT. The CDR3 DNA reads TGTGCCAGCAGACCTCCGGGGGAAGAGACCCAGTACTTC. Translation gives CASRPPGEETQYF.

The chain is built from TRBV5-6 and TRBJ1-3; D remains ambiguous. The length of the CDR3 is 14 residues. With 1 base removed from V and 3 bases from J, the gap between germline ends came to 8 bases. Germline loops: CDR1 SGHDT, CDR2 YYEEEE. The DNA of the CDR3 is TGTGCCAGCAGCTTGCAGCCGGGTGGAAACACCATATATTTT. Translation gives CASSLQPGGNTIYF.